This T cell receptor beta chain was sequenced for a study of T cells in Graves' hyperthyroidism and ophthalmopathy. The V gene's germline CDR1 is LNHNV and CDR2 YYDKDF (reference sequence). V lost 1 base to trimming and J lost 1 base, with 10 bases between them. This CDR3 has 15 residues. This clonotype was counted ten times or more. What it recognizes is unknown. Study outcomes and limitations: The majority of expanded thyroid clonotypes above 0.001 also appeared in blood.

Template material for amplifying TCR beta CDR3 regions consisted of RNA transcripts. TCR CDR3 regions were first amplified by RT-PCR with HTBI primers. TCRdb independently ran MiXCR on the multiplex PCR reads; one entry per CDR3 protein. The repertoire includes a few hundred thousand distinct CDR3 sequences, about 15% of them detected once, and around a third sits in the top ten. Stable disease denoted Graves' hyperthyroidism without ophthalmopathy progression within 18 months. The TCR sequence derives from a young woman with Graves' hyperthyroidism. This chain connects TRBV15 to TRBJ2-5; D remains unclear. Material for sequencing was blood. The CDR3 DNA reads TGTGCCACCAGCAGAGGAGGAACAGCCCAAGAGACCCAGTACTTC. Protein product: CATSRGGTAQETQYF.